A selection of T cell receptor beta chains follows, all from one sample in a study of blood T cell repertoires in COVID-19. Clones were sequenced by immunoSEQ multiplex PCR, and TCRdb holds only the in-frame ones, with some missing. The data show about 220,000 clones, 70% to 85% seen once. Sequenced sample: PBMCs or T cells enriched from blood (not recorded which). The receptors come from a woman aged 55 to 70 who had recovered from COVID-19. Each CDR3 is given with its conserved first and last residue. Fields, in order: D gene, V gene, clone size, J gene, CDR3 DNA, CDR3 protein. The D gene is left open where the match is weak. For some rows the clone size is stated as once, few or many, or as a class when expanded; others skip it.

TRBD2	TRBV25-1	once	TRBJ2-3	TGTGCCAGTCGGAGCGGGGGTGGGGGAGATACGCAGTATTTT	CASRSGGGGDTQYF
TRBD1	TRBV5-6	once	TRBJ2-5	TGTGCCAGCAGCGCCCCCGACAGGGGGCTTGAGACCCAGTACTTC	CASSAPDRGLETQYF
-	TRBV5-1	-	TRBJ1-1	TGCGCCAGCAGCTTGGCGGGGGGGATGAACACTGAAGCTTTCTTT	CASSLAGGMNTEAFF
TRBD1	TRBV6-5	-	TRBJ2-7	TGTGCCAGCAGAAACGGACAGGGCACCTTTTACGAGCAGTACTTC	CASRNGQGTFYEQYF
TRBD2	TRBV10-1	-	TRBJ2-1	TGCGCCAGCAGTGAGTCGGCAAATAGCGGGGCCTTGAGCTCCTACAATGAGCAGTTCTTC	CASSESANSGALSSYNEQFF
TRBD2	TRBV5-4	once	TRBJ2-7	TGTGCCAGCAGCTTGGAGCGGGGGGCGTCAGAGCAGTACTTC	CASSLERGASEQYF
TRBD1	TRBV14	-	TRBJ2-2	TGTGCCAGCAGCCAAGGGACAGGGAGCACCGGGGAGCTGTTTTTT	CASSQGTGSTGELFF
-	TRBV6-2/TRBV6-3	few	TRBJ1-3	TGTGCCAGCAGTACCACATCTTCTGGAAACACCATATATTTT	CASSTTSSGNTIYF
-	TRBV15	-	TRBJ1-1	TGTGCCACCAGCAGAGAGGGAGGGTATCTCTCTGAAGCTTTCTTT	CATSREGGYLSEAFF
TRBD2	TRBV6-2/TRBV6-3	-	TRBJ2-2	TGTGCCAGCAGACCTTCTCGACTAGCGCTAAACACCGGGGAGCTGTTTTTT	CASRPSRLALNTGELFF
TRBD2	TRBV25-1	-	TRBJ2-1	TGTGCCAGCCGGACTAGCGGGGAAGGGAGCTCCTACAATGAGCAGTTCTTC	CASRTSGEGSSYNEQFF
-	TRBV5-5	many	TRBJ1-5	TGTGCCAGCAGCTTGGACTGGTCGAATAGCAATCAGCCCCAGCATTTT	CASSLDWSNSNQPQHF
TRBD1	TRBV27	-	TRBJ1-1	TGTGCCAGCAGTTTAGGGACAGGGGAAACTGAAGCTTTCTTT	CASSLGTGETEAFF
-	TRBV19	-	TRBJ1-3	TGTGCCAGTAGTGACAACTCTGGAAACACCATATATTTT	CASSDNSGNTIYF
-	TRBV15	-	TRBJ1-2	TGTGCCACCAGCAGAGTTGGTGCGAGGGATAACTATGGCTACACCTTC	CATSRVGARDNYGYTF
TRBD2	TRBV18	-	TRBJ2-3	TGTGCCAGCTCACCACGGTACAGCGGGAGAAGGGGGTCCACAGATACGCAGTATTTT	CASSPRYSGRRGSTDTQYF
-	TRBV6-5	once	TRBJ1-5	TGTGCCAGCAGCCTCGACAGGAGCAATCAGCCCCAGCATTTT	CASSLDRSNQPQHF
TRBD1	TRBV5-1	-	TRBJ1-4	TGCGCCAGCAGCTTGGAGGGGGCAGGGGAAAAACTGTTTTTT	CASSLEGAGEKLFF
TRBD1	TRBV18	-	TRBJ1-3	TGTGCCAGCTCACAGATTAGACAGGGGAGCTCTGGAAACACCATATATTTT	CASSQIRQGSSGNTIYF
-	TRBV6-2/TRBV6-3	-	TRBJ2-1	TGTGCCAGCAGTTATGTTGGGAGGGAGCAGTTCTTC	CASSYVGREQFF
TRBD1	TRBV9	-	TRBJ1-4	TGTGCCAGCAGCGTAGCTACAGGGGACAGTCCTGCAACTAATGAAAAACTGTTTTTT	CASSVATGDSPATNEKLFF
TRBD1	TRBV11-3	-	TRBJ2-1	TGTGCCAGCAGCCCCAGGACAGGGGAGAATGAGCAGTTCTTC	CASSPRTGENEQFF
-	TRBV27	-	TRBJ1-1	TGTGCCAGCAGTTTATCGAGGCGGCTCACTGAAGCTTTCTTT	CASSLSRRLTEAFF
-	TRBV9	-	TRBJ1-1	TGTGCCAGCAGCGAGGGCCCGGGGAAGAACACTGAAGCTTTCTTT	CASSEGPGKNTEAFF
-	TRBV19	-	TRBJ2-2	TGTGCCAGTAGGACCGGGTGGGCCGGGGAGCTGTTTTTT	CASRTGWAGELFF
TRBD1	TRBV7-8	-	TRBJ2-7	TGTGCCAGCAGCCCCACCCAGGGGGCGCGAAGGGAGCAGTACTTC	CASSPTQGARREQYF
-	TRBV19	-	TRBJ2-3	TGTGCCAGCGCCGTTAGGGGGATGGTGGATACGCAGTATTTT	CASAVRGMVDTQYF
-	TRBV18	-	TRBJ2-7	TGTGCCAGCTCACCCCGTGGGCCCTCCTACGAGCAGTACTTC	CASSPRGPSYEQYF
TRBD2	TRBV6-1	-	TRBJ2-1	TGTGCCAGCAGTGACCCCAGCGGGGGGCGCAATGAGCAGTTCTTC	CASSDPSGGRNEQFF
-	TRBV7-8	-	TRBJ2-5	TGTGCCAGCAGCCTCGGGACTGCCCGAGAGACCCAGTACTTC	CASSLGTARETQYF
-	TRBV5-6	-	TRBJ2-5	TGTGCCAGCAGCCCATACAGGGTGGGAGAGACCCAGTACTTC	CASSPYRVGETQYF
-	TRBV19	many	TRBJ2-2	TGTGCCAGTAGTCTCGCAGGGGCCGGGGAGCTGTTTTTT	CASSLAGAGELFF
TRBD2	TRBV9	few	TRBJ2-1	TGTGCCAGCAGCGTAGCTAGCGGGTACAATGAGCAGTTCTTC	CASSVASGYNEQFF
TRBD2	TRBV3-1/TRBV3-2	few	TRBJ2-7	TGTGCCAGCAGCCCCCGAATGGGCGGGGGGTTCTACGAGCAGTACTTC	CASSPRMGGGFYEQYF
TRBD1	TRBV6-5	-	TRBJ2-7	TGTGCCAGCAGGCCCCAACAGGGGCCCTCCTACGAGCAGTACTTC	CASRPQQGPSYEQYF
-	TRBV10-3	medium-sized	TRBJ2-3	TGTGCCATCAGTGAGCCAAGCACTAGCACAGATACGCAGTATTTT	CAISEPSTSTDTQYF
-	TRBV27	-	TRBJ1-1	TGTGCCAGCAGCCCAACCAGGAACACTGAAGCTTTCTTT	CASSPTRNTEAFF
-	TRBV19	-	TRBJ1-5	TGTGCCAGTAGTATAGCTGGAGGGCCCCAGCATTTT	CASSIAGGPQHF
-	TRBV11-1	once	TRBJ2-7	TGTGCCAGCAGCTTAGCCTCCAGCGAGCAGTACTTC	CASSLASSEQYF
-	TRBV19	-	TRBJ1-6	TGTGCCAGTAGTATCGCGCTTAGCTCCTATAATTCACCCCTCCACTTT	CASSIALSSYNSPLHF
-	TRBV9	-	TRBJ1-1	TGTGCCAGCAGCGCCGGACAGCCAAACACTGAAGCTTTCTTT	CASSAGQPNTEAFF
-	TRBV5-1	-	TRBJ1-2	TGCGCCAGCAGCTCAGGGGCCCCGGAAGGCTACACCTTC	CASSSGAPEGYTF
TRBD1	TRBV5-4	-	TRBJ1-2	TGTGCCAGCAGCCCCGACAGGGGGAGTTATGGCTACACCTTC	CASSPDRGSYGYTF
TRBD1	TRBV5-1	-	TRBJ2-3	TGCGCCAGCAGCTTGGTCCCCGGGACAGGGGGATCAGTAACAGATACGCAGTATTTT	CASSLVPGTGGSVTDTQYF
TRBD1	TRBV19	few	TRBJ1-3	TGTGCCAGCAAAAGGGGGACAGGGGGAAACACCATATATTTT	CASKRGTGGNTIYF
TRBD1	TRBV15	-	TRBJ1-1	TGTGCCACCAGCAGAGGGTGGACAGGGGGCAGGAACACTGAAGCTTTCTTT	CATSRGWTGGRNTEAFF
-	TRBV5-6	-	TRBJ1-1	TGTGCCAGCAGAAAGTTTCGCGTTTCTAACACTGAAGCTTTCTTT	CASRKFRVSNTEAFF
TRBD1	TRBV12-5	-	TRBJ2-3	TGTGCTAGTGCCCTCCTGAACAGGGGGCCTACAGATACGCAGTATTTT	CASALLNRGPTDTQYF
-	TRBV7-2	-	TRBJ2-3	TGTGCCAGCAGCTCAACCCTAGCCGCAGATACGCAGTATTTT	CASSSTLAADTQYF
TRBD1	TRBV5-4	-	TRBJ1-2	TGTGCCAGCAGCTTGGGACAGGGGGCTAGTGGCTACACCTTC	CASSLGQGASGYTF
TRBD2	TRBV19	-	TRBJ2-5	TGTGCCACCCCCCAGGGGGGTAGCGGGAGGTACCTCCAAGAGACCCAGTACTTC	CATPQGGSGRYLQETQYF
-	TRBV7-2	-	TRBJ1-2	TGTGCCAGCAGCTCTGGGGACTCTGGCTACACCTTC	CASSSGDSGYTF
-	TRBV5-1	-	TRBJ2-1	TGCGCCAGCAGCTTGGACGGGGGCTCCTACAATGAGCAGTTCTTC	CASSLDGGSYNEQFF